These 17 T cell receptor beta chains were sequenced from one sample in a study of cytomegalovirus exposure and HLA in healthy donors. A multiplex PCR was run with 60 Vbeta primers and 13 Jbeta primers. Profiled with immunoSEQ multiplex PCR; TCRdb holds only in-frame clones, not every one. The sample carries 130,000 to 150,000 clones, roughly 82% recorded once. Sequencing was done on a sample of PBMCs. The source of these receptors is a male donor in good health and CMV-seronegative.

Only a few counts were recorded for this clone. The rearrangement uses TRBV27 and TRBJ1-4, with 7 bases lining up with TRBD1. V gave up 10 bases and J gave up 4 bases; unmatched junction bases: 6. The CDR3 contains 13 residues. CDR1 MNHEY and CDR2 SMNVEV come from the germline V gene (reference sequence). CDR3 sequence (DNA): TGTGCCACCAGGACAGGCTTTAATGAAAAACTGTTTTTT. As protein: CATRTGFNEKLFF. Variable domain in full (rest from reference TRBV27 and TRBJ1-4): EAQVTQNPRYLITVTGKKLTVTCSQNMNHEYMSWYRQDPGLGLRQIYYSMNVEVTDKGDVPEGYKVSRKEKRNFPLILESPSPNQTSLYFCATRTGFNEKLFFGSGTQLSVL.

The rearrangement uses TRBV5-6 and TRBJ2-7; TRBD1 might be the D (5 bases). The CDR3 is 12 amino acids. Germline loops: CDR1 SGHDT, CDR2 YYEEEE. Trimming took 1 base from V and 6 from J, leaving 8 bases between them. The CDR3 coding sequence is TGTGCCAGCAGCTTGATTCAGGGCGAGCAGTACTTC. It translates to CASSLIQGEQYF.

This chain joins TRBV28 and TRBJ1-6; D is undetermined. With 5 bases removed from V and 10 bases from J, the gap between germline ends came to 21 bases. Per germline, CDR1 MDHEN and CDR2 SYDVKM. The length of the CDR3 is 16 residues. CDR3 amino acids: CASSLSPGRLLSPLHF. The DNA for the CDR3 is TGTGCCAGCAGTCTCTCCCCGGGTAGGCTGCTATCACCCCTCCACTTT.

The CDR3 reads CASSAKGLAGGHSDTQYF. In DNA, the CDR3 is TGTGCCAGCAGCGCTAAAGGACTAGCGGGGGGGCATTCAGATACGCAGTATTTT. V gene TRBV21-1 combines with J gene TRBJ2-3; no check of the table's D call, TRBD2, against the DNA was made. TRBV21-1 is an annotated pseudogene. This CDR3 is built from 18 residues.

The V gene is TRBV30, the J gene TRBJ1-3; 9 bases align to TRBD1. There are 15 residues in the CDR3. V lost 7 bases, J lost 0 bases, and 7 bases stayed unmatched. Germline loops: CDR1 GTSNPN, CDR2 SVGIG (reference sequence). CDR3 DNA: TGTGCCTACGTGGGGACAGGGTCCTCTGGAAACACCATATATTTT. The encoded protein is CAYVGTGSSGNTIYF. Using reference TRBV30 and TRBJ1-3 for the parts outside the CDR3, the full variable domain is SQTIHQWPATLVQPVGSPLSLECTVEGTSNPNLYWYRQAAGRGLQLLFYSVGIGQISSEVPQNLSASRPQDRQFILSSKKLLLSDSGFYLCAYVGTGSSGNTIYFGEGSWLTVV.

The chain has TRBV7-8 and TRBJ2-7; TRBD1 is a possible D gene (6 bases). V shed 2 bases and J shed 3 bases, with 14 bases lying between them. Germline V gene sequence: CDR1 SGHVS, CDR2 FQNEAQ. This CDR3 contains 15 residues. CDR3 sequence reads: CASSLSGQIIYEQYF. The CDR3 DNA reads as TGTGCCAGCAGCTTATCTGGACAGATTATCTACGAGCAGTACTTC. The full variable domain, in which reference TRBV7-8 and TRBJ2-7 provide the parts outside the CDR3, is GAGVSQSPRYKVAKRGQDVALRCDPISGHVSLFWYQQALGQGPEFLTYFQNEAQLDKSGLPSDRFFAERPEGSVSTLKIQRTQQEDSAVYLCASSLSGQIIYEQYFGPGTRLTVT.

The genes are TRBV6-5 and TRBJ2-7; D possibly corresponds to TRBD1 (6 bases). From germline, CDR1 is MNHEY and CDR2 SVGAGI. With 7 bases removed from V and 4 bases from J, the gap between germline ends came to 20 bases. The CDR3 length is 15 residues. This chain's CDR3 is CASKRQVGAFYEQYF. CDR3 DNA sequence: TGTGCCAGCAAACGCCAGGTGGGGGCTTTTTACGAGCAGTACTTC.

The chain carries TRBV25-1 and TRBJ2-5; 9 bases agree with TRBD1. With V trimmed by 6 bases and J by 7 bases, 9 bases remained unmatched. CDR1 is MGHDK and CDR2 is SYGVNS in the germline V gene. CDR3 length: 14 residues. The CDR3 DNA follows: TGTGCCAGCAGCACCAGACAGGGGGGCGCGACCCAGTACTTC. It specifies CASSTRQGGATQYF.

The gene calls are TRBV18 and TRBJ1-4, with TRBD1 as a possible D gene (5 bases). V lost 1 base and J lost 2, with 11 bases in between. CDR1 is KGHSH, CDR2 LQKENI, per germline. The CDR3 consists of 16 residues. The DNA of the CDR3 is TGTGCCAGCTCACCACAGGGGCTGGGGACTAATGAAAAACTGTTTTTT. It specifies CASSPQGLGTNEKLFF.

The chain employs TRBV6-1 and TRBJ1-4; 10 bases align to TRBD1. The CDR3 totals 19 residues. V lost 3 bases and J lost 7; bases outside the gene matches: 17. Germline assignment: CDR1 MNHNS and CDR2 SASEGT. CDR3 nucleotides: TGTGCCAGCAGTGACATTAGGACAGGGGGTTTCCGACTCGGTGAAAAACTGTTTTTT. Amino acids: CASSDIRTGGFRLGEKLFF.

The chain links TRBV10-3 to TRBJ2-7; D might be TRBD1 (6 bases). The CDR3 has 14 amino acids. Trimming took 0 bases from V and 1 from J, leaving 7 bases between them. Germline CDR1 ENHRY, CDR2 SYGVKD. The CDR3 sequence: CAISESGGSYEQYF. For the CDR3, the DNA is TGTGCCATCAGTGAGTCAGGGGGATCCTACGAGCAGTACTTC.

The J gene is TRBJ2-7, the V gene TRBV28; no clear D. The CDR3 consists of 15 residues. Germline V CDR1 and CDR2: MDHEN, SYDVKM. V was shortened by 0 bases and J by 3 bases, with 12 bases between the two germline ends. CDR3 sequence: CASSLWGFGFYEQYF. The CDR3 nucleotides are TGTGCCAGCAGTTTATGGGGTTTCGGGTTCTACGAGCAGTACTTC.

This chain connects TRBV11-3 to TRBJ2-7; 10 bases line up with TRBD2. Germline V CDR1 and CDR2: SGHNT, YENEEA. V shed 5 bases, J shed 5 bases, and the junction held 9 bases outside the gene matches. The CDR3 is 15 residues long. DNA for the CDR3: TGTGCCAGCAGCCGGGCCGCTAGCGGGAGCCACGAGCAGTACTTC. Protein product: CASSRAASGSHEQYF.

This clone was found once. The chain couples TRBV11-2 to TRBJ2-1; 11 bases map to TRBD2. Germline V gene data show CDR1 as SGHAT and CDR2 as FQNNGV. Trimming cost V 2 bases and J 6 bases; bases outside gene matches: 0. The CDR3 length is 14 residues. The CDR3 DNA reads TGTGCCAGCAGCTTACTAGCGGGAGGCAATGAGCAGTTCTTC. It codes for CASSLLAGGNEQFF.

This rearrangement joins TRBV18 to TRBJ1-2; maybe TRBD1 (5 bases). The V gene lost 3 bases and the J gene lost 0 bases, with 17 bases spanning the gap. The CDR3 consists of 17 residues. Germline-derived CDR1 and CDR2 are KGHSH and LQKENI. The CDR3 loop is CASSPSVTGLTNYGYTF. Here the CDR3 DNA reads TGTGCCAGCTCACCGTCGGTAACAGGACTAACTAACTATGGCTACACCTTC. Variable domain in full (rest from reference TRBV18 and TRBJ1-2): NAGVMQNPRHLVRRRGQEARLRCSPMKGHSHVYWYRQLPEEGLKFMVYLQKENIIDESGMPKERFSAEFPKEGPSILRIQQVVRGDSAAYFCASSPSVTGLTNYGYTFGSGTRLTVV.

The gene calls are TRBV9 and TRBJ1-2, with a weak D call TRBD1 (5 bases). V was cut by 0 bases and J by 1 base, with 16 bases left in between. Germline V gene sequence: CDR1 SGDLS, CDR2 YYNGEE. The CDR3 consists of 17 residues. CDR3 nucleotides: TGTGCCAGCAGCGTAGCTCCCTGGAAGGGGCGTAACTATGGCTACACCTTC. It codes for CASSVAPWKGRNYGYTF.

CDR3 loop: CASSLFVEAPLYEQYF. The CDR3 nucleotides read TGTGCCAGCAGCTTATTTGTCGAAGCCCCGCTCTACGAGCAGTACTTC. V is TRBV7-2 and J is TRBJ2-7; D is unresolved. The germline V gene has CDR1 SGHTA and CDR2 FQGNSA. The germline V and J ends were trimmed by 2 bases and 3 bases, with 17 bases remaining between them. The CDR3 loop spans 16 amino acids. Complete variable domain (other parts from reference TRBV7-2 and TRBJ2-7): GAGVSQSPSNKVTEKGKDVELRCDPISGHTALYWYRQSLGQGLEFLIYFQGNSAPDKSGLPSDRFSAERTGGSVSTLTIQRTQQEDSAVYLCASSLFVEAPLYEQYFGPGTRLTVT.